Many counts were recorded for the clone carrying this T cell receptor beta chain. Its target is unknown. The source material, RNA transcripts, was used to amplify TCR beta CDR3 regions. The HTBI primer set was used in a first-round RT-PCR of the TCR CDR3. TCRdb reprocessed the multiplex PCR reads via MiXCR and lists one record per CDR3 protein. The profile covers under 650,000 distinct CDR3 sequences, with roughly 16% appearing a single time and about 3.8% taken by the ten largest. The data belong to a study of T cells in Graves' hyperthyroidism and ophthalmopathy. The CDR3 contains 15 residues. V was pared by 5 bases and J by 3 bases, with 19 bases between. Per germline, CDR1 SQVTM and CDR2 ANQGSEA. Study-wide results and limits: Most clonotypes that expanded in the thyroid above 0.001 also showed up in blood. From stable hyperthyroidism, ophthalmopathy was set apart by a 13 V-J model.

On the basis of clinical symptoms, serum thyroxine and TRAb, thyroid ultrasound and orbital computed tomography, diagnoses were made. This receptor was taken from a woman in her twenties or thirties with Graves' hyperthyroidism. The chain has TRBV29-1 and TRBJ1-1; D ambiguous. Sequencing used blood. The CDR3 loop reads CSVTPTYGQYTEAFF. CDR3 DNA sequence: TGCAGCGTTACGCCGACGTATGGGCAATACACTGAAGCTTTCTTT.